This T cell receptor (beta chain) was found in a study of blood T cells in healthy people across ages. General study points: A greater number of naive CD4+ cells and higher diversity distinguished long-lived donors from aged donors.

Aged roughly 6 to 100, donors were systemically healthy Caucasians from Russia. The CDR3 spans 13 residues. Then a second PCR, running about 6 to 12 cycles, was carried out with a sample-barcoded 5' primer and a J-beta primer mix. TCRdb analysed the 5' RACE reads with MiXCR anew, one entry per CDR3 protein. Of about 1,000,000 distinct CDR3 sequences detected, 45% appear once; the ten largest clones hold approximately 20%. Concerning this clonotype itself: Its antigen remains unknown. Its ends do not fully match the called genes, so a read error is possible.

This receptor was taken from a woman aged 55-70 years in good health. Sequencing was done on a sample of blood. This chain joins TRBV12-3 or TRBV12-4 and TRBJ2-3, with TRBD2 as a possible D gene (5 bases). The CDR3 is CAGSLSEADTQYF. The DNA for the CDR3 is TGTGCCGGCAGTTTATCGGAGGCAGATACGCAGTATTTT.